The T cell receptor (beta chain) under discussion was sequenced for a study of CXCR3-negative and CXCR3-positive naive CD8 T cells. Study results and limitations: Naive subsets did not differ in surface CD5, and the authors estimated TCR strength using properties of the TRB CDR3. Both naive subsets, CXCR3-negative and CXCR3-positive, displayed similar TRBV-TRBJ usage, unlike memory cells.

Each TRB cDNA library was prepared by 5' RACE (with UMI labels). From its re-call of the 5' RACE reads, TCRdb lists each CDR3 protein once, without DNA. The sample totals approximately 45,000 distinct CDR3 sequences; its top ten clones hold over 12%. To note about this clonotype: Its cognate antigen is unknown.

Germline-derived CDR1 and CDR2 are MDHEN and SYDVKM. CDR3 size: 15 residues. Using triplicate sorts, 300,000 cells were collected each time from every CD8+ T cell subset. J is TRBJ2-7 and V is TRBV28; the D gene TCRdb calls, TRBD1, cannot be checked with no DNA. This TCR was sampled from a human donor in good health. Some clones in this sample may be carry-over from other donors' samples. The sample taken for sequencing was memory CD8+ T cells from blood. The CDR3 reads CASSLTGGSGYEQYF.